These 17 T cell receptor beta chains came from one sample sequenced in a study of beta chain features in type 1 diabetes. All of the isolated RNA was reverse transcribed, so expressed TCRB transcripts were sequenced. This table comes from immunoSEQ multiplex PCR, and its TCRdb copy is limited to in-frame clones, with some not included. This sample has more than 120,000 clones, with about 10% found just once. The specimen was naive CD4+ T cells from blood. These receptor sequences come from a man between 18 and 29 years old in good health.

This clone has a handful of counts. This chain uses TRBV18 with TRBJ1-2; no reliable D call. There are 12 residues in the CDR3. Germline-derived CDR1 and CDR2 are KGHSH and LQKENI. V was cut by 4 bases and J by 7 bases, with 10 bases left in between. CDR3 in DNA: TGTGCCAGCTCACACGATAAGAGTGGCTACACCTTC. Amino acids: CASSHDKSGYTF.

This clone was found a few times. This chain links TRBV18 with TRBJ2-7, with 10 bases matching TRBD1. CDR1 KGHSH and CDR2 LQKENI come from the germline V gene. The CDR3 has 13 residues. With V trimmed by 3 bases and J by 6 bases, 2 bases remained unmatched. This CDR3 is CASSPTGGVEQYF. CDR3 nucleotide sequence: TGTGCCAGCTCACCGACAGGGGGCGTCGAGCAGTACTTC.

This clone appeared a few times. This chain joins TRBV7-2 and TRBJ2-5; 8 bases line up with TRBD2. The ends lost 1 base at V and 4 bases at J; junction bases unmatched: 5. Germline CDR1 SGHTA, CDR2 FQGNSA. The CDR3 length is 15 residues. The DNA for the CDR3 is TGTGCCAGCAGCTTAGTCATCAGCGGGGGAGAGACCCAGTACTTC. This translates into CASSLVISGGETQYF.

This chain uses TRBV27 with TRBJ2-3; D is possibly TRBD1 (6 bases). From germline, CDR1 is MNHEY and CDR2 SMNVEV (reference sequence). The CDR3 contains 15 residues. V lost 1 base and J lost 4, with 12 bases in between. CDR3 in DNA: TGTGCCAGCAGTTTATTTGGGGGCCGCGCAGATACGCAGTATTTT. Translation gives CASSLFGGRADTQYF.

The chain is built from TRBV5-1 and TRBJ1-4; D remains ambiguous. This CDR3 is built from 17 residues. CDR1 is SGHRS, CDR2 YFSETQ, per germline. V gave up 4 bases and J gave up 0 bases, with 16 bases separating them. The DNA for the CDR3 is TGCGCCAGCAGCCAGAACCCGTCCGAAACAACTAATGAAAAACTGTTTTTT. Its protein is CASSQNPSETTNEKLFF.

The chain couples TRBV4-1 to TRBJ2-3; 7 bases line up with TRBD2. The CDR3 runs 16 residues. V lost 2 bases, J lost 3 bases, and 8 bases stayed unmatched. Germline CDR1 and CDR2: MGHRA and YSYEKL. In nucleotides, the CDR3 is TGCGCCAGCAGCCAATTGGGCGGGGGTGGTACAGATACGCAGTATTTT. Encoded protein: CASSQLGGGGTDTQYF.

This clone has only a few counts. The chain combines TRBV30 with TRBJ2-7; possible D gene TRBD2, 6 bases. V lost 8 bases, J lost 3 bases, and 17 bases lay in between. From germline, CDR1 is GTSNPN and CDR2 SVGIG (reference sequence). There are 13 residues in the CDR3. CDR3 residues: CAGSHRRVYEQYF. The CDR3 nucleotides are TGTGCCGGGTCCCACAGGAGGGTCTACGAGCAGTACTTC.

A few counts support this clone. The rearrangement links TRBV19 to TRBJ1-6, with 8 positions matching TRBD1. The CDR3 runs to 15 residues. V lost 6 bases, J lost 8 bases, and 9 bases stayed unmatched. Germline V gene sequence: CDR1 LNHDA, CDR2 SQIVND (reference sequence). CDR3 DNA sequence: TGTGCCAGTAGGAACAGACAGGGGAGGGATTCACCCCTCCACTTT. This gives the protein CASRNRQGRDSPLHF. The full variable domain, rest sourced from reference TRBV19 and TRBJ1-6, is DGGITQSPKYLFRKEGQNVTLSCEQNLNHDAMYWYRQDPGQGLRLIYYSQIVNDFQKGDIAEGYSVSREKKESFPLTVTSAQKNPTAFYLCASRNRQGRDSPLHFGNGTRLTVT.

This sequence joins TRBV9 and TRBJ2-2, with TRBD2 matching 7 bases. Germline CDR1 is SGDLS and CDR2 is YYNGEE. The CDR3 is made up of 14 amino acids. The V and J ends lost 0 bases and 6 bases, in that order; junction bases with no gene match: 2. The CDR3 loop is CASSVVGGAGELFF. CDR3 bases: TGTGCCAGCAGCGTAGTTGGGGGGGCCGGGGAGCTGTTTTTT.

The chain is built from TRBV7-2 and TRBJ2-3; no definite D call. With 1 base removed from V and 1 base from J, the gap between germline ends came to 6 bases. This CDR3 has 14 amino acids. Germline V gives CDR1 SGHTA, CDR2 FQGNSA. In DNA form, the CDR3 reads TGTGCCAGCAGCTTAGGCTCGGGCACAGATACGCAGTATTTT. As protein: CASSLGSGTDTQYF.

This clone has a handful of counts. The CDR3 nucleotides read TGTGCCAGCAGCTCCCCCCGACAGGGCTCCTACGAGCAGTACTTC. The encoded protein is CASSSPRQGSYEQYF. The chain links TRBV7-2 to TRBJ2-7; 7 nucleotides match TRBD1. Trimming removed 4 bases from V and 0 bases from J; junction bases left unmatched: 6. CDR1 SGHTA and CDR2 FQGNSA come from the germline V gene. The CDR3 is made up of 15 amino acids.

CDR3 amino acids: CASSFGRPTYGYTF. The CDR3 DNA reads as TGTGCCAGCAGCTTCGGGAGGCCCACCTATGGCTACACCTTC. V usage is TRBV5-6 and J usage is TRBJ1-2, with unresolved D. Trimming took off 2 bases at V and 4 bases at J, with 12 bases between the two ends. CDR3 length: 14 residues. Germline lookup yields CDR1 SGHDT and CDR2 YYEEEE.

This clone was observed a few times. The DNA of the CDR3 is TGTGCCAGCAGCGTACAGGGGTATGAGCAGTTCTTC. It translates to CASSVQGYEQFF. The rearrangement joins TRBV6-5 to TRBJ2-1, with TRBD1 matching over 7 bases. CDR1 and CDR2 from the germline V gene are MNHEY and SVGAGI. The CDR3 loop spans 12 amino acids. J lost 8 bases, V lost 6 bases, and 4 bases had no gene match.

The chain recombines TRBV19 with TRBJ1-6; D may be TRBD1 (5 bases). The CDR3 has 15 amino acids. Between the trimmed V and J ends, which lost 5 bases and 7 bases, there was a span of 15 bases. The germline CDR1 and CDR2 sequences are LNHDA and SQIVND (reference sequence). CDR3 region: CASSEQGLGNSPLHF. In DNA, the CDR3 is TGTGCCAGTAGTGAGCAGGGCCTAGGAAATTCACCCCTCCACTTT.

This clone was seen more than once but under ten times. The chain is built from TRBV6-5 and TRBJ2-3, with D possibly TRBD2 on 6 matching bases. The CDR3 loop spans 13 amino acids. The germline V and J ends were trimmed by 4 bases and 6 bases, with 11 bases remaining between them. Germline lookup yields CDR1 MNHEY and CDR2 SVGAGI. CDR3 in DNA: TGTGCCAGCAGTTTCCCTGGAGGGGATACGCAGTATTTT. Its protein is CASSFPGGDTQYF.

This clone was counted a few times. V gene TRBV6-1 combines with J gene TRBJ2-7; D is possibly TRBD1 (5 bases). This CDR3 region has 14 residues. V dropped 8 bases and J dropped 5 bases, with 19 bases sitting between them. Per the germline V gene, CDR1 is MNHNS and CDR2 is SASEGT. CDR3 bases: TGTGCCAGCCTGGGGCTAGTAGGTCTCAACGAGCAGTACTTC. Its protein is CASLGLVGLNEQYF.

This clone was picked up a small number of times. The chain joins TRBV18 to TRBJ2-2; D call uncertain. Germline V gene sequence: CDR1 KGHSH, CDR2 LQKENI. The CDR3 runs 12 residues. V lost 2 bases and J 6 bases, leaving 4 bases between the germline ends. This CDR3 is CASSPLSGELFF. CDR3 coding DNA: TGTGCCAGCTCACCATTATCCGGGGAGCTGTTTTTT. Variable domain in full (rest from reference TRBV18 and TRBJ2-2): NAGVMQNPRHLVRRRGQEARLRCSPMKGHSHVYWYRQLPEEGLKFMVYLQKENIIDESGMPKERFSAEFPKEGPSILRIQQVVRGDSAAYFCASSPLSGELFFGEGSRLTVL.